The rows below give T cell receptor beta chains drawn from one sample of a study of tumor-infiltrating lymphocytes in primary liver carcinoma. TCRdb called the multiplex PCR reads again in MiXCR, with one record for every CDR3 protein. The sample includes around 26,000 distinct CDR3 sequences, 78% of them seen just once. Source material: liver tumor tissue from sampling region 3. The source of these receptors is a man aged 40-55 years with primary liver carcinoma and hepatitis B virus infection. Each CDR3 is given with its conserved first and last residue. The order of the fields is J gene, D gene, clone size, V gene, CDR3 protein, CDR3 DNA. D genes are given only for firm matches. The size entry is marked missing in some rows and otherwise reads once, few, many or a size class.

TRBJ2-3,TRBD2,.,TRBV11-1,CVNCEGGGLTDTQYF,TGTGTCAACTGCGAAGGCGGGGGTTTGACAGATACGCAGTACTTT
TRBJ2-7,.,few,TRBV10-3,CAISAGDSRSEQYF,TGTGCCATCAGTGCGGGGGACAGTCGGTCCGAGCAGTATTTC
TRBJ2-7,.,.,TRBV11-2,CASSFIQGTIHNEQYF,TGTGCCAGCAGCTTCATACAAGGGACCATACATAACGAGCAATACTTC
TRBJ2-7,.,.,TRBV6-2/TRBV6-3,CVSSYHLDWAYEQYF,TGTGTCAGCAGTTACCATCTAGACTGGGCATATGAGCAGTACTTT
TRBJ2-7,TRBD1,once,TRBV28,CANSKGTGGPYERYF,TGTGCCAACAGTAAGGGGACAGGGGGGCCCTACGAGCGGTACTTC
TRBJ2-4,.,.,TRBV25-1,CACSVGRGENIQYF,TGTGCCTGCAGTGTGGGGCGCGGGGAAAACATTCAGTATTTC
TRBJ2-3,.,.,TRBV11-2,CGRSASTDRQYF,TGTGGCCGCAGCGCCAGCACAGATAGGCAGTATTTT
TRBJ2-3,.,.,TRBV12-3/TRBV12-4,CASSLRGGGAQYF,TGTGCCAGCAGCTTACGGGGTGGGGGTGCGCAGTATTTT
TRBJ2-7,TRBD2,.,TRBV11-3,CASSGGGLSGFYEQYF,TGTGCCAGCAGCGGGGGGGGACTATCGGGATTTTACGAGCAGTATTTC
TRBJ2-7,TRBD1,.,TRBV28,CASSPTGGPYKQYF,TGTGCCAGTAGTCCGACAGGGGGACCCTACAAGCAGTACTTC
TRBJ2-1,.,.,TRBV4-1,CAIRTLGNNNNEQFF,TGCGCCATCCGCACGCTCGGTAACAACAACAATGAGCAGTTCTTC
TRBJ2-2,TRBD2,.,TRBV7-8,CASSFRTRGANTGELFF,TGTGCCAGCAGCTTCCGGACTAGAGGGGCGAACACCGGGGAGTTGTTTTTT
TRBJ2-7,.,.,TRBV4-3,CASSQAVTEGHIIYEQYF,TGCGCCAGCAGCCAAGCTGTGACGGAGGGTCACATTATCTACGAGCAGTACTTC
TRBJ2-7,TRBD2,many,TRBV28,CASSFQREVNEQYF,TGTGCCAGCAGTTTTCAGCGGGAGGTGAACGAGCAGTACTTC
TRBJ2-1,.,.,TRBV29-1,CSVVGIGSNVQFF,TGCAGCGTTGTCGGGATAGGGAGCAATGTGCAGTTCTTC
TRBJ1-5,.,.,TRBV4-2,CASSQESGISNQAQHF,TGTGCCAGCAGCCAAGAGTCCGGGATTAGCAATCAGGCCCAGCATTTT
TRBJ2-7,.,large,TRBV11-2,CASSLESGISGEQYF,TGTGCCAGCAGCTTAGAGTCCGGGATCTCTGGCGAGCAGTACTTC
TRBJ2-7,TRBD1,once,TRBV12-3/TRBV12-4,CASSMGTGGSYGLYF,TGTGCCAGCAGTATGGGGACAGGGGGGTCCTACGGCCTGTACTTC
TRBJ1-5,.,.,TRBV10-3,CAVSDYEGDEPQHF,TGTGCCGTCAGTGACTATGAGGGCGATGAGCCCCAGCATTTT
TRBJ1-2,.,.,TRBV12-3/TRBV12-4,CASSLRGTGGFTF,TGTGCCAGCAGTTTGAGGGGGACGGGGGGCTTCACTTTC
TRBJ1-1,.,.,TRBV6-2/TRBV6-3,CASSHPELNIEAFF,TGTGCCAGCAGTCACCCAGAGCTGAACATTGAGGCTTTCTTT
TRBJ1-6,TRBD1,.,TRBV4-1,CAGSHHLQGADSPLHF,TGTGCCGGCAGCCACCATCTACAGGGGGCGGATTCACCCCTCCACTTT
TRBJ2-7,.,.,TRBV30,CACPGRRDADSYKQYF,TGTGCCTGCCCTGGGCGCCGGGATGCGGACTCATACAAGCAGTACTTC
TRBJ2-5,.,many,TRBV18,CASSLTLDGETQYF,TGTGCCAGCTCATTAACGTTGGACGGGGAGACCCAGTACTTC
TRBJ2-1,TRBD1,.,TRBV5-5,CDSSPGQGPYNERFF,TGTGACAGCAGCCCTGGACAGGGTCCCTACAACGAGCGGTTCTTC
TRBJ2-2,TRBD1,once,TRBV5-6,CAGSSGTGVTWGLFF,TGTGCCGGCAGCTCCGGGACAGGGGTGACCTGGGGGCTGTTTTTT
TRBJ2-5,.,.,TRBV11-2,CARSQTPDGGKEAQYF,TGTGCCCGCAGCCAAACTCCTGATGGGGGGAAAGAGGCCCAGTACTTC
TRBJ2-1,TRBD2,.,TRBV24-1,CATSDLEGASGTSEQFF,TGTGCCACCAGTGATTTAGAAGGGGCTAGCGGGACGAGTGAGCAGTTCTTC
TRBJ2-3,.,.,TRBV4-2,CVSSQEMGVIDTQYF,TGTGTCAGCAGCCAAGAGATGGGAGTGATAGATACGCAGTATTTT
TRBJ2-1,.,.,TRBV11-2,CASSLVFDNEQFF,TGTGCCAGCAGCTTGGTATTCGACAATGAGCAGTTCTTC
TRBJ2-3,TRBD2,.,TRBV28,CASRDMTSTDTLYF,TGTGCCAGCAGGGACATGACTAGCACAGATACTCTGTATTTT
TRBJ2-1,TRBD2,.,TRBV5-1,CASSLYIAGGSSEQFF,TGCGCCAGCAGCTTGTATATAGCGGGAGGGTCTAGTGAGCAGTTCTTC
TRBJ2-7,.,few,TRBV29-1,CSVKQTAGVWDEQYF,TGCAGCGTCAAACAAACAGCAGGGGTTTGGGACGAGCAGTACTTC